This TCR beta chain was profiled in a study of monozygotic twins with inflammatory bowel disease. Regarding the study as a whole: Neither one strong signal nor one clonotype associated with IBD was supported. Varied immunosuppressive treatments among patients may have increased repertoire variability.

Regarding this clonotype: The antigen is not known.

TCRdb re-called the 5' RACE reads and gives one entry per CDR3 protein, without DNA. The table counts around 410,000 distinct CDR3 sequences; approximately 2.3% lies in the top ten. CDR1 is MDHEN, CDR2 SYDVKM, per germline. There are 16 residues in the CDR3. The genes are TRBV28 and TRBJ2-1; as DNA is missing, the TRBD1 call by TCRdb cannot be tested. This receptor was identified in a human donor with ulcerative colitis or Crohn's disease, or a healthy co-twin of an affected twin (not recorded which). The sample taken for sequencing was blood. The CDR3 is CASSFTSGTGYNEQFF. Looking up the rest from reference TRBV28 and TRBJ2-1 gives the full variable domain: DVKVTQSSRYLVKRTGEKVFLECVQDMDHENMFWYRQDPGLGLRLIYFSYDVKMKEKGDIPEGYSVSREKKERFSLILESASTNQTSMYLCASSFTSGTGYNEQFFGPGTRLTVL.